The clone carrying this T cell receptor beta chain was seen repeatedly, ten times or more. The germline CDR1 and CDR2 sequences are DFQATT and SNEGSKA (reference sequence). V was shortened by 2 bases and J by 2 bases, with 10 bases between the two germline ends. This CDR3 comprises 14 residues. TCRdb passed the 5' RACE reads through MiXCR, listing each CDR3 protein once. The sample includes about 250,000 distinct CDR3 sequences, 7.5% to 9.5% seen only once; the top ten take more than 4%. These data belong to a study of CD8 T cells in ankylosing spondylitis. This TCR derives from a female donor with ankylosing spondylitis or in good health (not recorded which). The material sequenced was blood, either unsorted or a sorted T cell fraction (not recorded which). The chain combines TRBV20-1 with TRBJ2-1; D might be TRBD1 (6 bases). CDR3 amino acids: CSARPGAAYNEQFF. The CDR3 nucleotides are TGCAGTGCTAGACCAGGGGCGGCCTACAATGAGCAGTTCTTC.